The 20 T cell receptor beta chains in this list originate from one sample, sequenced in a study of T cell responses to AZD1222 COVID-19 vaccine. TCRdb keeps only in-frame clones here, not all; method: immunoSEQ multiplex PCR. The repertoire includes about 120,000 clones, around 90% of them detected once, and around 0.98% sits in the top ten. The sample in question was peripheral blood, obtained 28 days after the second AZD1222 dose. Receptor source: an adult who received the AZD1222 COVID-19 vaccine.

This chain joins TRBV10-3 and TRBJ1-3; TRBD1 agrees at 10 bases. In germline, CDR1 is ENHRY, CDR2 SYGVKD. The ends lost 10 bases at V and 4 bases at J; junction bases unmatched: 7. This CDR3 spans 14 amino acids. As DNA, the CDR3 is TGTGCCACCCTAACGACAGGGGGCGGAAACACCATATATTTT. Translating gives CATLTTGGGNTIYF.

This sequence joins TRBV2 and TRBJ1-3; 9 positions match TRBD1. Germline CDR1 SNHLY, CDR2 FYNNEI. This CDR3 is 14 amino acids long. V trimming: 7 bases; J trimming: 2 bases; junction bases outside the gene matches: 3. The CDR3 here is CASTRDRAGNTIYF. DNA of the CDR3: TGTGCCAGCACCCGGGACAGGGCTGGAAACACCATATATTTT.

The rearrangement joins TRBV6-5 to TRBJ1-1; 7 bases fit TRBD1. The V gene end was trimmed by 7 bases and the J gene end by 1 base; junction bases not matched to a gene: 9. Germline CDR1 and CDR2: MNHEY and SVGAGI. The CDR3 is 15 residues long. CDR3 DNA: TGTGCCAGCAAAATACAGGGGATCGCGAACACTGAAGCTTTCTTT. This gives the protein CASKIQGIANTEAFF.

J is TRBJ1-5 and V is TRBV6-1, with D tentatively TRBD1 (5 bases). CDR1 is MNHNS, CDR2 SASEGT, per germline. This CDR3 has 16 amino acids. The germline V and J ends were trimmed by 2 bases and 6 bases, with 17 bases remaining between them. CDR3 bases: TGTGCCAGCAGTGAAAGGGTGGGGCTCGCGGGTCAGCCCCAGCATTTT. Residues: CASSERVGLAGQPQHF.

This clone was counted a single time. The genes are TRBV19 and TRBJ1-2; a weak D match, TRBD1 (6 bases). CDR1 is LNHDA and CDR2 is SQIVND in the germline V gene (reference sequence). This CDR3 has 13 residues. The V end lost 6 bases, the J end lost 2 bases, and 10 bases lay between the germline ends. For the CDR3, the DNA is TGTGCCAGTAGGCGTACAGGGAACTATGGCTACACCTTC. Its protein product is CASRRTGNYGYTF.

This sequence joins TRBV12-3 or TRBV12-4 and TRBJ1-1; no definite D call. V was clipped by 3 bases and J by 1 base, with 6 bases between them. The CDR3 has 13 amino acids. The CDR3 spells CASSFMGNTEAFF. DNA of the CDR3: TGTGCCAGCAGTTTTATGGGGAACACTGAAGCTTTCTTT.

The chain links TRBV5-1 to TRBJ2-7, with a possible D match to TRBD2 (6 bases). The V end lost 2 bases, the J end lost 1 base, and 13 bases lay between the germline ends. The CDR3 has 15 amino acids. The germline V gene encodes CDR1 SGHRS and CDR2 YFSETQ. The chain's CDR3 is CASSLSHGRSYEQYF. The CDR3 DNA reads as TGCGCCAGCAGCTTATCCCACGGGAGATCCTACGAGCAGTACTTC.

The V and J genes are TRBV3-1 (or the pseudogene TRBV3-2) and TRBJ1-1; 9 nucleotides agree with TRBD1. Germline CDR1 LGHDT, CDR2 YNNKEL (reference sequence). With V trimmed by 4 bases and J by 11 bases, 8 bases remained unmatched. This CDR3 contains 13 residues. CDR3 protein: CASSPGGDRAAFF. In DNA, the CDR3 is TGTGCCAGCAGCCCGGGTGGGGACAGGGCGGCTTTCTTT.

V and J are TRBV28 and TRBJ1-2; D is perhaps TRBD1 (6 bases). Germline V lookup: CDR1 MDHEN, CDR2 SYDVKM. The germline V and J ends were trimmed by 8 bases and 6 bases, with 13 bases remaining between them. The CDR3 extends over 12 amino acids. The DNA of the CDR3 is TGTGCCAGCCGTACAGGGCTAAATGGCTACACCTTC. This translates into CASRTGLNGYTF.

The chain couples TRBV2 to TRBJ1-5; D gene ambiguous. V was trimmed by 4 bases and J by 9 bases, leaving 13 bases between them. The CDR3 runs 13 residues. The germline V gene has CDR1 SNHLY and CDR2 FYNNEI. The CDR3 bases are TGTGCCAGCAGTGGGAGAAGTCCGTTGCCCCAGCATTTT. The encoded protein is CASSGRSPLPQHF. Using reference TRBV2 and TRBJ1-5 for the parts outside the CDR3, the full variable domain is EPEVTQTPSHQVTQMGQEVILRCVPISNHLYFYWYRQILGQKVEFLVSFYNNEISEKSEIFDDQFSVERPDGSNFTLKIRSTKLEDSAMYFCASSGRSPLPQHFGDGTRLSIL.

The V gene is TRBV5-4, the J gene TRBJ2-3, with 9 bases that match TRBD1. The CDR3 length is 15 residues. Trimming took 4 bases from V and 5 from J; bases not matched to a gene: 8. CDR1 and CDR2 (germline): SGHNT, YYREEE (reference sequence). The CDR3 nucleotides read TGTGCCAGCAGCCTGGGACAGGGAAGGGAAGATACGCAGTATTTT. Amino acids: CASSLGQGREDTQYF. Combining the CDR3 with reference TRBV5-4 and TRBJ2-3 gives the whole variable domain ETGVTQSPTHLIKTRGQQVTLRCSSQSGHNTVSWYQQALGQGPQFIFQYYREEENGRGNFPPRFSGLQFPNYSSELNVNALELDDSALYLCASSLGQGREDTQYFGPGTRLTVL.

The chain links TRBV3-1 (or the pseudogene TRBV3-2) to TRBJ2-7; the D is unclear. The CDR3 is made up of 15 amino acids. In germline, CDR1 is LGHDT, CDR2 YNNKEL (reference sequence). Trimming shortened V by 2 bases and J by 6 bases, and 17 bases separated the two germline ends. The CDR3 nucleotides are TGTGCCAGCAGCCAACTGGGCTCCGCGCGGCTCGAGCAGTACTTC. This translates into CASSQLGSARLEQYF.

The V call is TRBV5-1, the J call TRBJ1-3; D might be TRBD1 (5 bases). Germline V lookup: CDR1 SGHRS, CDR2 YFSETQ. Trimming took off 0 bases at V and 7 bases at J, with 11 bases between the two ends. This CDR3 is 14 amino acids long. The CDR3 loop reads CASSLEGPGNTIYF. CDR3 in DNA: TGCGCCAGCAGCTTGGAGGGGCCAGGTAACACCATATATTTT.

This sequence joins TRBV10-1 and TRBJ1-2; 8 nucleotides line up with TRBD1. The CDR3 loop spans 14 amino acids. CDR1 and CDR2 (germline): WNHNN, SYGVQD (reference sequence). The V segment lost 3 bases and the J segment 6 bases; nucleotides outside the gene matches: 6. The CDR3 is CASSDRTGYDGYTF. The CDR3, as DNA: TGCGCCAGCAGTGATCGGACAGGGTACGATGGCTACACCTTC.

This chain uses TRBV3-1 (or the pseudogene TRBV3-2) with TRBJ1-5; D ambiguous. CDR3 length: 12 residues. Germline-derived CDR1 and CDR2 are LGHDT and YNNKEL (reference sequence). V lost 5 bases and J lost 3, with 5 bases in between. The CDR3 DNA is TGTGCCAGCAGCGGGGTCAATCAGCCCCAGCATTTT. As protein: CASSGVNQPQHF.

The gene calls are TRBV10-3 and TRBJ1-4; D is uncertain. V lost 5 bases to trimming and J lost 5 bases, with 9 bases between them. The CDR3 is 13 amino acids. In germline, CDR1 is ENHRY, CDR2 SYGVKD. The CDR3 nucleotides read TGTGCCATCAGTCTCTGGGAGAATGAAAAACTGTTTTTT. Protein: CAISLWENEKLFF.

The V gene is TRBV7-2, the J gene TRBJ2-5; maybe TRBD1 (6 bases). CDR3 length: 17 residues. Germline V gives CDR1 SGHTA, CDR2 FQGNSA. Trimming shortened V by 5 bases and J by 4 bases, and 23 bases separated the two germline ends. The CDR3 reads CASSLERPGHIGETQYF. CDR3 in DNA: TGTGCCAGCAGCCTAGAGCGCCCGGGACACATCGGAGAGACCCAGTACTTC.

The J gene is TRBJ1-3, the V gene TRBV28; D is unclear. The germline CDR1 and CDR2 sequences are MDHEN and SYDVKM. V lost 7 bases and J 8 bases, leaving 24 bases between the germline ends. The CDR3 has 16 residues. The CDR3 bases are TGTGCCAGCACCCCTATTGGTCCTACACGGGGTGACACCATATATTTT. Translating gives CASTPIGPTRGDTIYF.

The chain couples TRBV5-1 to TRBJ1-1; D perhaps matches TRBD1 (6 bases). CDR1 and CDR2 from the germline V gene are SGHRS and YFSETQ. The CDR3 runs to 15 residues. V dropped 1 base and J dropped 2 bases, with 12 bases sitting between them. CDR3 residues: CASSLTGSDNTEAFF. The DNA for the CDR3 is TGCGCCAGCAGCTTGACAGGGAGTGATAACACTGAAGCTTTCTTT.

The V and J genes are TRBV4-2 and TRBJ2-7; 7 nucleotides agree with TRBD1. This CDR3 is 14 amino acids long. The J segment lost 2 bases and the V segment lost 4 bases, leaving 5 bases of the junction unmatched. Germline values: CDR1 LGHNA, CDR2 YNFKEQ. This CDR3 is CASSPRTGPYEQYF. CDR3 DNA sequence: TGTGCCAGCAGCCCAAGGACAGGCCCCTACGAGCAGTACTTC.